This T cell receptor (beta chain) is from a study of cytomegalovirus exposure and HLA in healthy donors. V lost 2 bases to trimming and J lost 2 bases; unmatched junction nucleotides: 5. Germline CDR1 SGHAT, CDR2 FQNNGV. This CDR3 comprises 16 residues. PCR primers comprised 60 Vbeta and 13 Jbeta primers. Only in-frame clones appear in the TCRdb table, and some are missing; sequencing was by immunoSEQ multiplex PCR. The table has more than 50,000 clones, roughly 85% seen once. This chain links TRBV11-2 with TRBJ2-1; 8 nucleotides line up with TRBD1. The sample consisted of PBMCs. This sequence originates from a female donor in good health and CMV-seronegative. CDR3 region: CASSLTGGRTYNEQFF. The CDR3 DNA reads as TGTGCCAGCAGCTTAACAGGGGGGCGTACCTACAATGAGCAGTTCTTC.